This T cell receptor beta chain was identified during a study of identical twins. Using its own MiXCR run on the 5' RACE reads, TCRdb lists one record per CDR3 protein. This table has more than 200,000 distinct CDR3 sequences, 11% to 15% appearing once. Germline loops: CDR1 MNHEY, CDR2 SVGAGI. Trimming took off 0 bases at V and 7 bases at J, with 16 bases between the two ends. The CDR3 is 15 amino acids. V and J are TRBV6-5 and TRBJ2-7; a possible D gene is TRBD2 (6 bases). The specimen sequenced was memory (CD45RO+) T cells sorted from blood. This clonotype originated in a woman between 18 and 29 years old in good health. CDR3 sequence (DNA): TGTGCCAGCAGTTACTCGGCGGGAATAGCTACGGAGCAGTACTTC. Protein sequence: CASSYSAGIATEQYF.